This TCR beta chain was found in a study of beta chain features in type 1 diabetes. General observations from the study: Type 1 diabetes patients had fewer VDJ junction insertions and more deletions. Shorter templates may be favored by PCR, equally so in patients and controls. The study found moderately but significantly shorter TCRB CDR3s in all four CD4+ subsets of Type 1 diabetes patients.

Expressed TCRB transcripts were sequenced, since all the RNA that had been isolated was reverse transcribed. Only in-frame clones appear in the TCRdb table, and some are missing; sequencing was by immunoSEQ multiplex PCR. The sample lists 620,000 or so clones; around a sixth were seen once. This CDR3 is built from 11 residues. The V and J ends lost 8 bases and 6 bases respectively, with 11 bases between them. Germline V gives CDR1 SEHNR, CDR2 FQNEAQ (reference sequence). Turning to this clone: Its target is unknown.

By way of CD45RO/CCR7/CD25/CD127/CD95/CD27, the CD4+ regulatory, stem cell-like memory, central memory and naive cells were sorted. This sequence joins TRBV7-9 and TRBJ2-7, with D unresolved. This sequence was found in a man younger than 30 in good health. The specimen sequenced was naive CD4+ T cells from blood. This CDR3 reads CASGTKGEQYF. DNA of the CDR3: TGTGCCAGCGGAACAAAAGGCGAGCAGTACTTC.